These T cell receptor beta chains were read from a single sample in a study of blood T cell repertoires in COVID-19. Some clones are missing from TCRdb's copy, which holds only in-frame ones; the method was immunoSEQ multiplex PCR. The repertoire holds a few hundred thousand clones, with approximately 80% as singletons. The sequencing input was PBMCs or T cells enriched from blood (not recorded which). The receptor set was obtained from a man aged 25-45 years with acute COVID-19. Each CDR3 is given with its conserved first and last residue. The D gene is left open where the match is weak. A clone size is listed for some rows: how often the clone was seen (once, few, many), or a class if it is expanded.

>TRBJ2-7|TRBV21-1|few|-
TGTGCCAGCAGCGGACGGGACAGGGGATCCTACGAGCAGTACTTC
CASSGRDRGSYEQYF
>TRBJ2-1|TRBV7-3|-|-
TGTGCCAGCAACCCGGGACCAGACAGGAATGAGCAGTTCTTC
CASNPGPDRNEQFF
>TRBJ1-6|TRBV19|-|-
TGTGCCAGTAGTCTTCCTCAGGGGTCACCCCTCCACTTT
CASSLPQGSPLHF
>TRBJ1-2|TRBV5-1|-|-
TGCGCCAGCAGCTTGGAGCTTCCGGGGGACTATGGCTACACCTTC
CASSLELPGDYGYTF
>TRBJ1-1|TRBV30|-|TRBD1
TGTGCCTGGAGCGGGACAGGGAGGGACACTGAAGCTTTCTTT
CAWSGTGRDTEAFF
>TRBJ1-3|TRBV5-4|-|-
TGTGCCAGCAGCTTGCCTACAGGGTCAGGAAACACCATATATTTT
CASSLPTGSGNTIYF
>TRBJ2-4|TRBV27|-|TRBD1
TGTGCCAGCAGTTATAGTCAGGGGGCAACCAAAAACATTCAGTACTTC
CASSYSQGATKNIQYF
>TRBJ2-3|TRBV7-6|-|TRBD2
TGTGCCAGCAGTTCCCGACTAGCGGGGGGGCCAACTCCTAAGAGCACAGATACGCAGTATTTT
CASSSRLAGGPTPKSTDTQYF
>TRBJ2-5|TRBV2|-|-
TGTGCCAGCACCCACACGGGAGAGACCCAGTACTTC
CASTHTGETQYF
>TRBJ1-1|TRBV27|once|-
TGTGCCAGCAGTTGGCAGATGAACACTGAAGCTTTCTTT
CASSWQMNTEAFF
>TRBJ2-5|TRBV2|once|-
TGTGCCAGCAGTGTATTAGAGACCCAGTACTTC
CASSVLETQYF
>TRBJ1-5|TRBV30|-|-
TGTGCCTGGAAACAGAAGGGGTGGGATCAGCCCCAGCATTTT
CAWKQKGWDQPQHF
>TRBJ1-2|TRBV5-4|-|TRBD1
TGTGCCAGCGGCTTGGACAGGGATTATGGCTACACCTTC
CASGLDRDYGYTF
>TRBJ1-1|TRBV2|-|-
TGTGCCAGCAGTGAATATCGGGAAACTGAAGCTTTCTTT
CASSEYRETEAFF
>TRBJ2-7|TRBV2|-|TRBD2
TGTGCCAGCAACCCGATGGGACTAGCGGGGGGGCCGGACTACGAGCAGTACTTC
CASNPMGLAGGPDYEQYF
>TRBJ2-3|TRBV3-1/TRBV3-2|-|-
TGTGCCAGCAGCCTCTTAGCGAATTCGCAGTATTTT
CASSLLANSQYF
>TRBJ2-3|TRBV18|-|-
TGTGCCAGCTCAATGAGACTCAACAGGGCCACAGATACGCAGTATTTT
CASSMRLNRATDTQYF
>TRBJ1-1|TRBV11-1|few|-
TGTGCCAGCAGCTTACCCGGGAACACTGAAGCTTTCTTT
CASSLPGNTEAFF
>TRBJ2-5|TRBV5-1|-|TRBD1
TGCGCCAGCAGCCCGCGGGGACAGGGGTGGAAAGAGACCCAGTACTTC
CASSPRGQGWKETQYF
>TRBJ1-1|TRBV3-1/TRBV3-2|once|-
TGTGCCAGCAGCCCAGGGGACCTGGTGGTTAACACTGAAGCTTTCTTT
CASSPGDLVVNTEAFF
>TRBJ1-4|TRBV12-3/TRBV12-4|-|TRBD1
TGTGCCAGCAGGGGGACAGGGAATGAAAAACTGTTTTTT
CASRGTGNEKLFF
>TRBJ2-3|TRBV6-4|-|TRBD2
TGTGCCAGCAGTGACTCAGCGGGGGGGCCGACAGATACGCAGTATTTT
CASSDSAGGPTDTQYF
>TRBJ2-5|TRBV5-4|few|TRBD2
TGTGCCAGCAGCTTTTTGCTCGGGGGAGGGGATGAGACCCAGTACTTC
CASSFLLGGGDETQYF
>TRBJ1-1|TRBV18|-|-
TGTGCCAGCTCAGCGGGCGGGGGTGTGAACACTGAAGCTTTCTTT
CASSAGGGVNTEAFF
>TRBJ2-5|TRBV6-5|-|TRBD2
TGTGCCAGCAGTTATCCGGGACTAGCGGGTGAAGAGACCCAGTACTTC
CASSYPGLAGEETQYF
>TRBJ1-2|TRBV21-1|-|-
TGTGCCAGCAGCAAAGAAACAACCAACTATGGCTACACCTTC
CASSKETTNYGYTF
>TRBJ2-5|TRBV7-6|-|-
TGTGCCAGCAGCTTCATCAGGGGAGAGACCCAGTACTTC
CASSFIRGETQYF
>TRBJ2-7|TRBV21-1|-|-
TGTGCCAGCAGCCTGACGACAGGCCCCTACGAGCAGTACTTC
CASSLTTGPYEQYF
>TRBJ2-1|TRBV10-1|-|TRBD2
TGCGCCAGCAGTCCGAAGACTAGCGTACACAATGAGCAGTTCTTC
CASSPKTSVHNEQFF
>TRBJ1-6|TRBV5-1|few|-
TGCGCCAGCAGCTTGGAAGGGGGCTATAATTCACCCCTCCACTTT
CASSLEGGYNSPLHF
>TRBJ1-2|TRBV5-6|once|-
TGTGCCAGCAGCGCCTTGGGGGGGAGTGAAGGCTACACCTTC
CASSALGGSEGYTF
>TRBJ1-1|TRBV4-1|few|-
TGCGCCAGCAGCCAAGATCCACAGAACACTGAAGCTTTCTTT
CASSQDPQNTEAFF
>TRBJ1-2|TRBV9|-|TRBD1
TGTGCCAGCAGCGTAGAAGAGGGGGCGCGGTATGGCTACACCTTC
CASSVEEGARYGYTF
>TRBJ2-7|TRBV9|-|TRBD1
TGTGCCAGCAGCGGTCCGGGACAGGGGTACGAGCAGTACTTC
CASSGPGQGYEQYF
>TRBJ2-7|TRBV28|-|TRBD1
TGTGCCTCCAGGACAGGGGGCAGCGAGCAGTACTTC
CASRTGGSEQYF
>TRBJ2-5|TRBV20-1|once|TRBD2
TGCAGTGCTAGTCCCGACGGAGCGGGGGGGCCTTATGAAGTAAGGCAAGAGACCCAGTACTTC
CSASPDGAGGPYEVRQETQYF
>TRBJ2-5|TRBV11-2|-|-
TGTGCCAGCAGCTCTAACAGGGTGTACCAAGAGACCCAGTACTTC
CASSSNRVYQETQYF
>TRBJ2-1|TRBV4-2|-|TRBD2
TGTGCCAGCAGCCAAGATCTGCGGGGGGGCCCCAATGAGCAGTTCTTC
CASSQDLRGGPNEQFF
>TRBJ1-2|TRBV5-1|-|-
TGCGCCAGCAGCTTTCCGGGGGACTATGGCTACACCTTC
CASSFPGDYGYTF
>TRBJ1-2|TRBV4-1|-|-
TGCGCCAGCAGCCAGGCGACTCTTCAAGCTTCCGGCTACACCTTC
CASSQATLQASGYTF
>TRBJ1-2|TRBV20-1|many|-
TGCAGTGCTAGCGGCTGGAGTGGCTACACCTTC
CSASGWSGYTF
>TRBJ1-2|TRBV9|few|TRBD1
TGTGCCAGCAGCGTTATGGACAGGGGGCTTGATGGCTACACCTTC
CASSVMDRGLDGYTF
>TRBJ1-6|TRBV7-9|-|-
TGTGCCAGCAGCTCTTACACAGAATCACCCCTCCACTTT
CASSSYTESPLHF
>TRBJ2-1|TRBV24-1|-|TRBD2
TGTGCCACCAGTGACCCGGGGGGGCACCCCGTTGAGCAGTTCTTC
CATSDPGGHPVEQFF
>TRBJ1-2|TRBV4-1|once|TRBD1
TGCGCCAGCAGCCAAGATGGGACAGTTACATATGGCTACACCTTC
CASSQDGTVTYGYTF
>TRBJ1-6|TRBV29-1|-|-
TGCAGCGTTGCCGTGGGGAGCTCCTATAATTCACCCCTCCACTTT
CSVAVGSSYNSPLHF
>TRBJ2-2|TRBV7-3|-|-
TGTGCCAGCGCCTCCCCTAGCAACACCGGGGAGCTGTTTTTT
CASASPSNTGELFF
>TRBJ2-3|TRBV10-3|-|TRBD2
TGTGCCATCAAGCGTACTGTACTAGCGGGGGGAGGAGATACGCAGTATTTT
CAIKRTVLAGGGDTQYF
>TRBJ1-1|TRBV10-3|-|-
TGTGCCATCAGTGGCGTCAGGGCCACTGAAGCTTTCTTT
CAISGVRATEAFF
>TRBJ2-1|TRBV5-1|-|TRBD2
TGCGCCAGCAGCCCGGGACTAGCGGGGGGGGAGCAGTTCTTC
CASSPGLAGGEQFF
>TRBJ2-1|TRBV19|-|-
TGTGCCAGTAGTATAGAAGCAGGGGCCTACAATGAGCAGTTCTTC
CASSIEAGAYNEQFF
>TRBJ1-2|TRBV5-4|few|TRBD1
TGTGCCAGCAGCTTGGAACTATTAACAGGGGGCGGATATGGCTACACCTTC
CASSLELLTGGGYGYTF
>TRBJ1-2|TRBV9|-|-
TGTGCCAGCGGGTGGGAGACAAACTATGGCTACACCTTC
CASGWETNYGYTF
>TRBJ1-1|TRBV2|once|TRBD1
TGTGCCAGCAGTGTCCGGGACAGGGGTGAACGATTCACTGAAGCTTTCTTT
CASSVRDRGERFTEAFF
>TRBJ1-1|TRBV12-3/TRBV12-4|-|-
TGTGCCAGCAGTTTATCAGGGCCCACTGAAGCTTTCTTT
CASSLSGPTEAFF
>TRBJ1-2|TRBV5-1|-|TRBD1
TGCGCCAGCAGCTCGGACTCTGACAGGGGAAGGTATGGCTACACCTTC
CASSSDSDRGRYGYTF
>TRBJ1-2|TRBV24-1|-|-
TGTGCCACCAGTGACTTAAGTGAGGGTGGCTACACCTTC
CATSDLSEGGYTF